This T cell receptor (beta chain) was sequenced during a study of T cell responses to AZD1222 COVID-19 vaccine. Sequencing was performed with immunoSEQ multiplex PCR; in TCRdb, only in-frame clones are kept and a portion is missing. The data contain some 79,000 clones, approximately 85% of them singletons. Pooled together were second doses at about 4 or about 12 weeks. The germline gives CDR1 LNHDA, CDR2 SQIVND (reference sequence). The V end lost 2 bases, the J end lost 1 base, and 11 bases lay between the germline ends. CDR3 length: 15 amino acids. Study results and limitations: No day 14 peak samples; only post-peak repertoires were characterized. Vaccine-associated CD4 TCRs ranged over spike, dominating at 160-218 and 743-854. Among the donors, most were white British and more were female, and clonal diversity was possibly underestimated.

Regarding this clone: The antigen remains undetermined.

The chain uses TRBV19 and TRBJ1-1; D is perhaps TRBD1 (6 bases). The receptor's source is an adult who received the AZD1222 COVID-19 vaccine. This specimen was peripheral blood, taken 28 days after the second AZD1222 dose. CDR3 in DNA: TGTGCCAGTAGTATACAGGACAGCCCGAACACTGAAGCTTTCTTT. Translated: CASSIQDSPNTEAFF.